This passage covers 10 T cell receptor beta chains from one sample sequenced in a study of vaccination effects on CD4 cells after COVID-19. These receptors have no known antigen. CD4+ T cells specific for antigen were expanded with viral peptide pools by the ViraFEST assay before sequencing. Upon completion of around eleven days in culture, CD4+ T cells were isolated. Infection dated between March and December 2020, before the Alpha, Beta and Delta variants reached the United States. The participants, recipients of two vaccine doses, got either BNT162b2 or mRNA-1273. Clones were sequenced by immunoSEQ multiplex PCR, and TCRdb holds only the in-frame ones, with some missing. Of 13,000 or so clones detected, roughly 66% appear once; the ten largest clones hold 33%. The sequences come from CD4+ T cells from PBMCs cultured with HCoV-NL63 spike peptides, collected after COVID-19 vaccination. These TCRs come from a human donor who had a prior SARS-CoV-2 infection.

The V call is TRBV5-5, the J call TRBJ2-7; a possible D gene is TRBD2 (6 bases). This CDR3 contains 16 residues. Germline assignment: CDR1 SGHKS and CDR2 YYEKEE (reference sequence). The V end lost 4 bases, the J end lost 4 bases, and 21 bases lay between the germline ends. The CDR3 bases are TGTGCCAGCAGCCCTGGGGGGACCGCAAGCCAATACGAGCAGTACTTC. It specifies CASSPGGTASQYEQYF.

The CDR3 loop is CASSLVPPRTGELFF. In DNA form, the CDR3 reads TGTGCCAGCAGTTTAGTTCCACCGAGGACCGGGGAGCTGTTTTTT. V usage is TRBV27 and J usage is TRBJ2-2; D is undetermined. Looked up from germline, CDR1 is MNHEY and CDR2 is SMNVEV (reference sequence). This CDR3 is 15 amino acids long. Trimming left V 2 bases short and J 5 bases short, with 12 bases between.

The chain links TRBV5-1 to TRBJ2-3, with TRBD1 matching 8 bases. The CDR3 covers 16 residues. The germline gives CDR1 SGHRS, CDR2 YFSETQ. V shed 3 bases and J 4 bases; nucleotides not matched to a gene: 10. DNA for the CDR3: TGCGCCAGCAGCTCCCCGGCAGGGGGCAGATCAGATACGCAGTATTTT. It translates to CASSSPAGGRSDTQYF.

The CDR3: CASSGPRGQSQETQYF. For the CDR3, the DNA is TGTGCCAGCAGCGGTCCTAGAGGACAGTCACAAGAGACCCAGTACTTC. The chain links TRBV9 to TRBJ2-5, with a tentative D call TRBD1 (6 bases). This CDR3 region has 16 residues. Per germline, CDR1 SGDLS and CDR2 YYNGEE. Trimming stripped 3 bases from V and 2 bases from J, with 17 bases between.

CDR3: CASSIGQGFAEAFF. The CDR3 bases are TGTGCCAGTAGTATCGGACAGGGGTTCGCTGAAGCTTTCTTT. This chain uses TRBV19 with TRBJ1-1; 9 positions agree with TRBD1. Germline V gene sequence: CDR1 LNHDA, CDR2 SQIVND (reference sequence). The CDR3 runs to 14 residues. V dropped 3 bases and J dropped 6; count of bases not matched to a gene: 5.

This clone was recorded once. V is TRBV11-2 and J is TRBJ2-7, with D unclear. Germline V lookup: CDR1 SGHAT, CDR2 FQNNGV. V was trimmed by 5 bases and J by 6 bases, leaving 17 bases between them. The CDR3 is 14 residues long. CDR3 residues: CASSIAPGGSEQYF. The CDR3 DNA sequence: TGTGCCAGCAGCATAGCCCCCGGCGGATCCGAGCAGTACTTC.

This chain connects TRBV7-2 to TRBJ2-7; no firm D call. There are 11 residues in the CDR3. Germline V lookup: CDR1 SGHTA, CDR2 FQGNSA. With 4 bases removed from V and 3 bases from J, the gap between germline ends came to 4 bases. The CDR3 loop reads CASSSYYEQYF. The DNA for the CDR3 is TGTGCCAGCAGCTCTTACTACGAGCAGTACTTC.

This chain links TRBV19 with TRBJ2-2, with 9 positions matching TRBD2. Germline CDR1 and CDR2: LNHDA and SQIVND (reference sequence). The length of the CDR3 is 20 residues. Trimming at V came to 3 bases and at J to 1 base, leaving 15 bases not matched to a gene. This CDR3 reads CASSMRGGLLGPRNTGELFF. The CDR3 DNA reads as TGTGCCAGTAGTATGCGGGGGGGACTTTTGGGACCCAGGAACACCGGGGAGCTGTTTTTT.

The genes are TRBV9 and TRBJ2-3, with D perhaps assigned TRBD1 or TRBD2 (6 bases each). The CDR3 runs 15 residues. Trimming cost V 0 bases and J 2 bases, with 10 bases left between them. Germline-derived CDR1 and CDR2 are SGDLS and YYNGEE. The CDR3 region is CASSVVGGYTDTQYF. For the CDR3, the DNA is TGTGCCAGCAGCGTAGTCGGGGGCTACACAGATACGCAGTATTTT.

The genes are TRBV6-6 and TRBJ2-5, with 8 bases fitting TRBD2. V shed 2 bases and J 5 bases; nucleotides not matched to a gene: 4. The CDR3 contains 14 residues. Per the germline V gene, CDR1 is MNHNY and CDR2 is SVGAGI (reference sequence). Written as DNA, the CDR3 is TGTGCCAGCAGTTACCGGGGGGGCCTCGAGACCCAGTACTTC. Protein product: CASSYRGGLETQYF.